A selection of T cell receptor beta chains follows, all from one sample in a study of cytomegalovirus exposure and HLA in healthy donors. Assay: immunoSEQ multiplex PCR; the TCRdb copy retains only in-frame clones and omits some. The repertoire holds a few hundred thousand clones, with 65% to 80% as singletons. The sequencing input was PBMCs. The source is a middle-aged man in good health and CMV-seronegative. Each CDR3 is given with its conserved first and last residue. The D gene is left open where the match is weak.

V: TRBV19
J: TRBJ1-3
D: NA
DNA: TGTGCCAGTGCCGCGGGACGGAGCTCTGGAAACACCATATATTTT
CDR3: CASAAGRSSGNTIYF

V: TRBV6-5
J: TRBJ1-5
D: NA
DNA: TGTGCCAGCAGTTCACAGGGAGGGCAGCCCCAGCATTTT
CDR3: CASSSQGGQPQHF

V: TRBV19
J: TRBJ2-2
D: NA
DNA: TGTGCCAGTAGTATCTGGCAGAACACCGGGGAGCTGTTTTTT
CDR3: CASSIWQNTGELFF

V: TRBV7-2
J: TRBJ2-7
D: NA
DNA: TGTGCCAGCAGCTTAGCAGGTGGGACTCCTTCCGAGCAGTACTTC
CDR3: CASSLAGGTPSEQYF

V: TRBV6-1
J: TRBJ1-3
D: NA
DNA: TGTGCCAGCAGCACAGGGTTTGGAAACACCATATATTTT
CDR3: CASSTGFGNTIYF

V: TRBV18
J: TRBJ2-2
D: TRBD2
DNA: TGTGCCAGCTCATCTAGCGGGAGTCGGACCGGGGAGCTGTTTTTT
CDR3: CASSSSGSRTGELFF

V: TRBV15
J: TRBJ2-5
D: TRBD1
DNA: TGTGCCACCACCACCCCCTTGGGACAGGGGCGAGAGACCCAGTACTTC
CDR3: CATTTPLGQGRETQYF

V: TRBV27
J: TRBJ1-4
D: NA
DNA: TGTGCCAGCAGTTTTAGTGGGGGGGAAAAACTGTTTTTT
CDR3: CASSFSGGEKLFF

V: TRBV6-5
J: TRBJ1-5
D: TRBD1
DNA: TGTGCCAGCAGTTACCACGGACAGGACCCGAATCAGCCCCAGCATTTT
CDR3: CASSYHGQDPNQPQHF

V: TRBV5-1
J: TRBJ1-4
D: TRBD1
DNA: TGCGCCAGCAGCTTTGGGGACAGGGAGAATGAAAAACTGTTTTTT
CDR3: CASSFGDRENEKLFF

V: TRBV9
J: TRBJ2-1
D: TRBD2
DNA: TGTGCCAGCAGCGGACCTAGCGGGGGTTACAATGAGCAGTTCTTC
CDR3: CASSGPSGGYNEQFF

V: TRBV5-1
J: TRBJ2-3
D: TRBD1
DNA: TGCGCCAGCAGCTTTTCAGTGACAGGGGGCACAGATACGCAGTATTTT
CDR3: CASSFSVTGGTDTQYF

V: TRBV7-9
J: TRBJ2-1
D: NA
DNA: TGTTCCTTTCAGGGAGCGCGGGGACGAGATGAGCAGTTCTTC
CDR3: CSFQGARGRDEQFF